These 31 T cell receptor beta chains were sequenced from one sample in a study of blood T cell repertoires in COVID-19. The table came from immunoSEQ multiplex PCR; TCRdb's copy has only in-frame clones and leaves some out. Of roughly 500,000 clones listed, 88% are singletons. The specimen sequenced was PBMCs or T cells enriched from blood (not recorded which). These receptors came from a woman aged 40 to 50 who had recovered from COVID-19.

This chain uses TRBV29-1 with TRBJ1-2; D may be TRBD1 (5 bases). Trimming took 4 bases from V and 2 from J, leaving 8 bases between them. The CDR3 consists of 12 residues. From germline, CDR1 is SQVTM and CDR2 ANQGSEA. The CDR3 DNA reads as TGCAGCGTTGGACAGAGAAACTATGGCTACACCTTC. It codes for CSVGQRNYGYTF.

The J gene is TRBJ2-7, the V gene TRBV10-3; the match to TRBD2 covers 9 bases. V dropped 6 bases and J dropped 2; count of bases not matched to a gene: 5. From germline, CDR1 is ENHRY and CDR2 SYGVKD. There are 14 residues in the CDR3. DNA of the CDR3: TGTGCCATCAGGGATAGCGGGAGCGCCTACGAGCAGTACTTC. Its translation is CAIRDSGSAYEQYF.

This clone appeared a single time. V is TRBV19 and J is TRBJ1-1; 7 positions agree with TRBD1. In germline, CDR1 is LNHDA, CDR2 SQIVND (reference sequence). V lost 4 bases, J lost 5 bases, and 4 bases stayed unmatched. The CDR3 has 13 amino acids. CDR3 in amino acids: CASSKQQGTEAFF. The CDR3 coding sequence is TGTGCCAGTAGTAAACAACAGGGGACTGAAGCTTTCTTT.

V is TRBV29-1 and J is TRBJ1-2; possible D gene TRBD1, 5 bases. CDR1 is SQVTM and CDR2 is ANQGSEA in the germline V gene. This CDR3 spans 13 amino acids. The V gene lost 7 bases and the J gene lost 5 bases, with 17 bases spanning the gap. This chain's CDR3 is CSAEETGLYGYTF. DNA for the CDR3: TGCAGCGCAGAAGAAACAGGTCTATATGGCTACACCTTC.

The chain combines TRBV6-5 with TRBJ2-7; TRBD2 aligns across 9 bases. Trimming took 8 bases from V and 0 from J; bases not matched to a gene: 8. The CDR3 is made up of 15 amino acids. Germline CDR1 and CDR2: MNHEY and SVGAGI. CDR3 loop: CASGIAGAPSYEQYF. For the CDR3, the DNA is TGTGCCAGCGGGATAGCGGGAGCCCCCTCCTACGAGCAGTACTTC.

The rearrangement uses TRBV27 and TRBJ1-4; 8 bases fit TRBD1. Germline CDR1 is MNHEY and CDR2 is SMNVEV (reference sequence). The junction had 14 bases not matched to a gene; V was cut back by 6 bases and J by 8 bases. The CDR3 sequence is 16 residues long. The CDR3 DNA is TGTGCCAGCAGACGCGCACCCGACAGGGGTGGCGAAAAACTGTTTTTT. It translates to CASRRAPDRGGEKLFF.

Only one count was recorded for this clone. The chain is built from TRBV7-6 and TRBJ2-3; D not resolved. This CDR3 has 16 residues. V lost 6 bases to trimming and J lost 0 bases, with 16 bases between them. Germline-derived CDR1 and CDR2 are SGHVS and FNYEAQ. CDR3 DNA sequence: TGTGCCAGCAGTTTCTTTCTCGGTACTAGCACAGATACGCAGTATTTT. This codes for CASSFFLGTSTDTQYF.

The chain employs TRBV20-1 and TRBJ1-5, with a tentative D call TRBD1 (6 bases). Trimming removed 3 bases at V and 3 bases at J, with 18 bases between. CDR1 and CDR2 from the germline V gene are DFQATT and SNEGSKA (reference sequence). This CDR3 region has 16 residues. The CDR3 coding sequence is TGCAGTGCTAGTTACGCAGGGGTCGATGACAATCAGCCCCAGCATTTT. Its translation: CSASYAGVDDNQPQHF.

The sample holds a few counts of this clone. The identical CDR3 is also encoded by other nucleotide sequences in the sample. The chain joins TRBV19 to TRBJ1-3; D is undetermined. The CDR3 is made up of 15 amino acids. Germline assignment: CDR1 LNHDA and CDR2 SQIVND (reference sequence). V was shortened by 3 bases and J by 0 bases, with 9 bases between the two germline ends. CDR3 residues: CASSIPGSSGNTIYF. In nucleotides, the CDR3 is TGTGCCAGTAGTATTCCGGGGTCCTCTGGAAACACCATATATTTT.

The chain carries TRBV6-4 and TRBJ2-5, with a weak D call TRBD2 (6 bases). Per germline, CDR1 MRHNA and CDR2 SNTAGT. CDR3 length: 15 residues. V shed 0 bases and J shed 4 bases, with 12 bases lying between them. Here the CDR3 DNA reads TGTGCCAGCAGTGACTCGCCCGGGAGTATAGAGACCCAGTACTTC. This gives the protein CASSDSPGSIETQYF.

This chain connects TRBV11-2 to TRBJ2-7, with 12 bases matching TRBD2. The CDR3 length is 16 residues. Germline values: CDR1 SGHAT, CDR2 FQNNGV. Germline trimming cut 5 bases from V and 1 base from J; bases unmatched to any gene: 6. The CDR3, as DNA: TGTGCCAGCAGCGCCCGACTAGCGGGAGAATCCTACGAGCAGTACTTC. Amino acids: CASSARLAGESYEQYF.

J is TRBJ2-1 and V is TRBV5-1, with 9 bases aligning to TRBD2. Germline V gene sequence: CDR1 SGHRS, CDR2 YFSETQ. Unmatched junction bases numbered 4, after V lost 0 bases and J lost 3 bases. The length of the CDR3 is 16 residues. CDR3 DNA sequence: TGCGCCAGCAGCTTGGGGCTAGCGGGACTCTACAATGAGCAGTTCTTC. This encodes CASSLGLAGLYNEQFF.

The chain couples TRBV5-5 to TRBJ1-2; TRBD1 might be the D (5 bases). The CDR3 spans 13 residues. From germline, CDR1 is SGHKS and CDR2 YYEKEE (reference sequence). V dropped 3 bases and J dropped 8 bases, with 14 bases sitting between them. CDR3 sequence (DNA): TGTGCCAGCAGCTCCATTGACAGAGGAGGCTACACCTTC. This gives the protein CASSSIDRGGYTF.

This clone was counted a single time. The V and J genes are TRBV29-1 and TRBJ1-1; TRBD1 matches at 7 bases. V gave up 4 bases and J gave up 4 bases; unmatched junction bases: 12. Germline CDR1 is SQVTM and CDR2 is ANQGSEA. This CDR3 is built from 15 residues. The CDR3 DNA reads as TGCAGCGTTGTACAGAGACAGGGAGGACGCACTGAAGCTTTCTTT. It codes for CSVVQRQGGRTEAFF.

The chain carries TRBV4-1 and TRBJ2-2; D may be TRBD1 (6 bases). Germline CDR1 MGHRA, CDR2 YSYEKL. V lost 1 base and J 3 bases, leaving 9 bases between the germline ends. The CDR3 length is 15 residues. CDR3 region: CASSQGTEYTGELFF. CDR3 nucleotides: TGCGCCAGCAGCCAAGGGACAGAGTACACCGGGGAGCTGTTTTTT.

V usage is TRBV10-1 and J usage is TRBJ2-1; D remains ambiguous. V gave up 0 bases and J gave up 8 bases, with 11 bases separating them. Germline-derived CDR1 and CDR2 are WNHNN and SYGVQD (reference sequence). The CDR3 has 14 amino acids. This chain's CDR3 is CASSESVQSYEQFF. CDR3 nucleotide sequence: TGCGCCAGCAGTGAGTCTGTACAGAGCTATGAGCAGTTCTTC.

This clone was counted a single time. The chain employs TRBV11-2 and TRBJ2-5, with 7 bases identical to TRBD2. The junction had 8 bases not matched to a gene; V was cut back by 1 base and J by 3 bases. Per germline, CDR1 SGHAT and CDR2 FQNNGV. The CDR3 consists of 16 residues. The CDR3 sequence: CASSLGGTSGKETQYF. DNA of the CDR3: TGTGCCAGCAGCTTAGGGGGTACAAGCGGGAAAGAGACCCAGTACTTC.

The chain links TRBV10-3 to TRBJ1-1, with D maybe TRBD1 (6 bases). The CDR3 runs to 13 residues. V lost 6 bases and J 0 bases, leaving 8 bases between the germline ends. The V gene's germline CDR1 is ENHRY and CDR2 SYGVKD. CDR3: CAIRGTLNTEAFF. CDR3 nucleotide sequence: TGTGCCATCAGGGGGACACTGAACACTGAAGCTTTCTTT.

This clone was seen once. The genes are TRBV5-1 and TRBJ1-1; D is perhaps TRBD1 (6 bases). There are 15 residues in the CDR3. Deletions cut 3 bases from V and 2 bases from J, with 14 bases between. Germline assignment: CDR1 SGHRS and CDR2 YFSETQ. The DNA for the CDR3 is TGCGCCAGCAGCTCGCACTCAGGGGCAAACACTGAAGCTTTCTTT. Amino acids: CASSSHSGANTEAFF.

The rearrangement links TRBV6-5 to TRBJ2-3; the match to TRBD1 covers 7 bases. Germline trimming cut 5 bases from V and 5 bases from J; bases unmatched to any gene: 10. The CDR3 has 15 residues. CDR1 is MNHEY and CDR2 is SVGAGI in the germline V gene. CDR3 bases: TGTGCCAGCAGTACCCGACAGGGCGCCGAAGATACGCAGTATTTT. Protein: CASSTRQGAEDTQYF.

The chain employs TRBV7-2 and TRBJ1-5; D is unclear. The germline CDR1 and CDR2 sequences are SGHTA and FQGNSA. Trimming took off 1 base at V and 7 bases at J, with 8 bases between the two ends. The CDR3 runs to 13 residues. This CDR3 is CASSLGAAQPQHF. Here the CDR3 DNA reads TGTGCCAGCAGCTTAGGTGCGGCACAGCCCCAGCATTTT. Supplemented by reference TRBV7-2 and TRBJ1-5, the full variable domain reads GAGVSQSPSNKVTEKGKDVELRCDPISGHTALYWYRQSLGQGLEFLIYFQGNSAPDKSGLPSDRFSAERTGGSVSTLTIQRTQQEDSAVYLCASSLGAAQPQHFGDGTRLSIL.

V gene TRBV29-1 combines with J gene TRBJ1-2; 7 positions match TRBD1. J lost 4 bases, V lost 7 bases, and 6 bases had no gene match. The CDR3 contains 12 residues. CDR1 is SQVTM, CDR2 ANQGSEA, per germline. CDR3 in amino acids: CSDLTGPYGYTF. The CDR3 DNA is TGCAGCGACCTGACAGGGCCCTATGGCTACACCTTC.

The chain combines TRBV7-9 with TRBJ2-2, with 8 bases that match TRBD1. From germline, CDR1 is SEHNR and CDR2 FQNEAQ (reference sequence). The V segment lost 3 bases and the J segment 3 bases; nucleotides outside the gene matches: 9. There are 17 residues in the CDR3. The CDR3 bases are TGTGCCAGCAGCTTCATCCGACAGGGGCGCTACACCGGGGAGCTGTTTTTT. Amino acid sequence: CASSFIRQGRYTGELFF. Supplemented by reference TRBV7-9 and TRBJ2-2, the full variable domain reads DTGVSQNPRHKITKRGQNVTFRCDPISEHNRLYWYRQTLGQGPEFLTYFQNEAQLEKSRLLSDRFSAERPKGSFSTLEIQRTEQGDSAMYLCASSFIRQGRYTGELFFGEGSRLTVL.

The chain joins TRBV6-5 to TRBJ1-2; tentatively, D is TRBD1 (5 bases). Germline-derived CDR1 and CDR2 are MNHEY and SVGAGI. The CDR3 spans 13 residues. Trimming cost V 6 bases and J 10 bases, with 18 bases left between them. The CDR3 loop reads CASSLPGALDYTF. Written as DNA, the CDR3 is TGTGCCAGCAGCTTACCTGGGGCACTCGACTACACCTTC.

The gene calls are TRBV12-3 or TRBV12-4 and TRBJ2-1, with 7 nucleotides matching TRBD1. The ends lost 6 bases at V and 7 bases at J; junction bases unmatched: 6. This CDR3 spans 13 amino acids. The CDR3 is CASRTDRVNEQFF. The CDR3 DNA follows: TGTGCCAGCAGAACTGACAGGGTGAATGAGCAGTTCTTC.

The chain has TRBV24-1 and TRBJ2-5, with D hard to call. CDR1 KGHDR and CDR2 SFDVKD come from the germline V gene. The CDR3 consists of 13 residues. Trimming pared 4 bases from V and 3 bases from J, leaving 8 bases between. The CDR3 DNA sequence: TGTGCCACCAGTGACGACATCGAAGAGACCCAGTACTTC. Translation: CATSDDIEETQYF.

This rearrangement joins TRBV7-2 to TRBJ2-2; D not certain. Per the germline V gene, CDR1 is SGHTA and CDR2 is FQGNSA. V lost 2 bases to trimming and J lost 9 bases, with 13 bases between them. This CDR3 contains 14 residues. The CDR3 nucleotides read TGTGCCAGCAGCTTATACCCCCCCCAGAGGGAGCTGTTTTTT. Translation gives CASSLYPPQRELFF. Filled out from reference TRBV7-2 and TRBJ2-2, the complete variable domain reads GAGVSQSPSNKVTEKGKDVELRCDPISGHTALYWYRQSLGQGLEFLIYFQGNSAPDKSGLPSDRFSAERTGGSVSTLTIQRTQQEDSAVYLCASSLYPPQRELFFGEGSRLTVL.

The gene calls are TRBV10-2 and TRBJ1-5; 10 bases fit TRBD1. The CDR3 contains 17 residues. V gave up 10 bases and J gave up 0 bases; unmatched junction bases: 12. Germline CDR1 reads WSHSY; CDR2 reads SAAADI. Here the CDR3 reads CATLRTGGGYSNQPQHF. CDR3 DNA: TGCGCCACCCTGAGGACAGGGGGAGGTTATAGCAATCAGCCCCAGCATTTT.

The rearrangement uses TRBV6-5 and TRBJ2-7; 9 bases line up with TRBD1. This CDR3 is built from 14 residues. V lost 7 bases and J lost 0; bases outside the gene matches: 4. Per the germline V gene, CDR1 is MNHEY and CDR2 is SVGAGI. The CDR3 sequence: CASTRDRASYEQYF. In nucleotides, the CDR3 is TGTGCCAGCACAAGGGACAGGGCCTCCTACGAGCAGTACTTC.

This chain links TRBV10-3 with TRBJ2-3; possibly TRBD2 for D (6 bases). Germline V lookup: CDR1 ENHRY, CDR2 SYGVKD. The V gene lost 3 bases and the J gene lost 3 bases, with 13 bases spanning the gap. The CDR3 totals 15 residues. CDR3 residues: CAISERRDSTDTQYF. In DNA, the CDR3 is TGTGCCATCAGTGAACGGCGGGATAGTACAGATACGCAGTATTTT.

This clone was picked up a small number of times. This chain links TRBV6-2 or TRBV6-3 with TRBJ1-3; D gene uncertain. Trimming shortened V by 6 bases and J by 4 bases, and 13 bases separated the two germline ends. CDR1 is MNHEY, CDR2 SVGEGT, per germline. The CDR3 is 14 amino acids. CDR3 region: CASSGVRPGNTIYF. The CDR3 DNA is TGTGCCAGCAGCGGAGTCAGACCAGGAAACACCATATATTTT.